This T cell receptor beta chain stems from a study of neurological immune-mediated disorders. There are many counts of this clonotype. Its target is unknown. TCRdb passed the 5' RACE reads through MiXCR, listing each CDR3 protein once. The sample holds approximately 100,000 distinct CDR3 sequences, approximately 3.5% seen once. The length of the CDR3 is 16 residues. V lost 1 base and J 0 bases, leaving 10 bases between the germline ends. Study-wide results and caveats: The greatest TCR clonal expansion occurred in HTLV-1-associated myelopathy and the least in multiple sclerosis, which fell below healthy controls.

The source is a woman between 50 and 59 years old with multiple sclerosis. Sequencing was performed on PBMCs. The genes are TRBV12-3 or TRBV12-4 and TRBJ1-5; D perhaps matches TRBD1 (6 bases). The CDR3 nucleotides are TGTGCCAGCAGTTTAGGCAGGGGCCATAGCAATCAGCCCCAGCATTTT. This codes for CASSLGRGHSNQPQHF.